This T cell receptor beta chain was sequenced during a study of control samples from healthy donors and cancer patients. TCRdb keeps only in-frame clones here, not all; method: immunoSEQ multiplex PCR. The data contain 90,000 or so clones, 86% of them singletons. The CDR3 sequence is 14 residues long. Trimming cost V 1 base and J 0 bases, with 6 bases left between them. Germline V lookup: CDR1 SEHNR, CDR2 FQNEAQ (reference sequence). Turning to this clone: In the same sample, other DNA sequences code for this CDR3.

The source material was blood. This receptor was identified in a woman aged 45-60 years in good health. The chain has TRBV7-9 and TRBJ1-1; D not certain. Here the CDR3 reads CASSLGTLNTEAFF. CDR3 DNA sequence: TGTGCCAGCAGCTTAGGCACCTTGAACACTGAAGCTTTCTTT.